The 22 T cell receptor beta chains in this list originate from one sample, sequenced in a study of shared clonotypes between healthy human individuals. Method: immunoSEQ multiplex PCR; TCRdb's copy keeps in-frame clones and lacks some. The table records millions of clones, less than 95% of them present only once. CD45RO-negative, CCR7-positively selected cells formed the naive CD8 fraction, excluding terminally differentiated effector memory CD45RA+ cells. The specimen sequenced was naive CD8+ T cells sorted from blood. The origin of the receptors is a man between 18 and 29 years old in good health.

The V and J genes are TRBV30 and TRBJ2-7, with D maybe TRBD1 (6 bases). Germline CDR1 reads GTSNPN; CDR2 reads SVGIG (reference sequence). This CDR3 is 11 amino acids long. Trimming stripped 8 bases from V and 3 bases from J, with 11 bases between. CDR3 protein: CAGEQGYEQYF. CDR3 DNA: TGTGCCGGAGAACAGGGCTACGAGCAGTACTTC.

CDR3 coding DNA: TGTGCCAGTCTCGGGGATAATCAGCCCCAGCATTTT. Amino acids: CASLGDNQPQHF. The rearrangement links TRBV6-4 to TRBJ1-5; no clear D. Germline V gene sequence: CDR1 MRHNA, CDR2 SNTAGT. CDR3 length: 12 amino acids. V shed 9 bases and J shed 4 bases, with 10 bases lying between them.

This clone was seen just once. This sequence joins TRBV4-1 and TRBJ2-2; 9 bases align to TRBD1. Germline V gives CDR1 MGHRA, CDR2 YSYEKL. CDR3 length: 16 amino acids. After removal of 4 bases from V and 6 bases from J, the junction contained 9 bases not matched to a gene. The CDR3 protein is CASSPGQGTIAGELFF. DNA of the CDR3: TGCGCCAGCAGCCCAGGACAGGGGACGATAGCCGGGGAGCTGTTTTTT.

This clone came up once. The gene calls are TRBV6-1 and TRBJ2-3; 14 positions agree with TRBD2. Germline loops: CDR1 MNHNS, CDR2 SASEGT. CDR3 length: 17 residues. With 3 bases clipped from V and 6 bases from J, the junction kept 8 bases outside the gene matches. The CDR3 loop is CASSDRTSGRLLDTQYF. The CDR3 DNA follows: TGTGCCAGCAGTGACCGGACTAGCGGGAGGCTCCTGGATACGCAGTATTTT.

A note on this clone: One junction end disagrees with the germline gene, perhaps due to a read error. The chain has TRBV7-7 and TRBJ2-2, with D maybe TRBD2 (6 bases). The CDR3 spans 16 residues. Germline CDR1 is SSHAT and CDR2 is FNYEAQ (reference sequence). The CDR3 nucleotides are TGTGCTAGCAGCATGACGGGACTTCTGAACACCGGGGAGCTGTTTTTT. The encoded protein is CASSMTGLLNTGELFF.

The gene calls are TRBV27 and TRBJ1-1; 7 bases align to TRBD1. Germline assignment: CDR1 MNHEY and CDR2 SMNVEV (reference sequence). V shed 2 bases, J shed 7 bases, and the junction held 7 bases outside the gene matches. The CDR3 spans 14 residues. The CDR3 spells CASSLERQGGEAFF. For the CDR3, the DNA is TGTGCCAGCAGTTTAGAAAGACAGGGAGGTGAAGCTTTCTTT.

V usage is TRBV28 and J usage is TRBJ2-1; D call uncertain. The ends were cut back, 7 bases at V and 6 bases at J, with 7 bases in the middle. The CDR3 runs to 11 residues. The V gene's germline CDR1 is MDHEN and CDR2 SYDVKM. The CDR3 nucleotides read TGTGCCAGCAAGACTTTCAATGAGCAGTTCTTC. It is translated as CASKTFNEQFF.

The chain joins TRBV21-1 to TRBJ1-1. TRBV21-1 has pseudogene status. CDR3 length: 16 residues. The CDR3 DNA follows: TGTGCCAGCAGCAAATTCTCCGGACGAATGAACACTGAAGCTTTCTTT. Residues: CASSKFSGRMNTEAFF.

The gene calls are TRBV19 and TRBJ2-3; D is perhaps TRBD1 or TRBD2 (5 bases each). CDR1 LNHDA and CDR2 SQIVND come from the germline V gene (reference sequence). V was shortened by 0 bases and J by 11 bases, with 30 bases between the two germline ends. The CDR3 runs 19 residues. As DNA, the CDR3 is TGTGCCAGTAGTATAGATAACCTTCTGTCGGGACGGGGATTTTCTGAGCAGTATTTT. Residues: CASSIDNLLSGRGFSEQYF.

CDR3 sequence: CASSSETGGLDEQFF. The CDR3 DNA sequence: TGTGCCAGCAGTTCCGAGACAGGGGGTCTGGATGAGCAGTTCTTC. V gene TRBV6-5 combines with J gene TRBJ2-1, with 9 bases aligning to TRBD1. Germline values: CDR1 MNHEY, CDR2 SVGAGI. CDR3 length: 15 amino acids. V trimming: 4 bases; J trimming: 8 bases; junction bases outside the gene matches: 9.

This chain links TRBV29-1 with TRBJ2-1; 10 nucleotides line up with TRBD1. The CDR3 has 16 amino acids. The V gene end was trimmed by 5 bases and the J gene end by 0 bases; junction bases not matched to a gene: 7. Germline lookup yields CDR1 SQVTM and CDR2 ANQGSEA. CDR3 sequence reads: CSVIGQGVSSYNEQFF. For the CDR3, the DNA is TGCAGCGTTATTGGACAGGGGGTGAGCTCCTACAATGAGCAGTTCTTC.

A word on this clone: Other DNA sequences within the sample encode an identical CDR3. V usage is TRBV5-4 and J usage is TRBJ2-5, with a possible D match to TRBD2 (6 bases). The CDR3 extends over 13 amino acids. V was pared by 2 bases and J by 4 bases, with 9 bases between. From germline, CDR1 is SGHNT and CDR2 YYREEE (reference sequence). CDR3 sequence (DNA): TGTGCCAGCAGCTTCACCGGGGGAGAGACCCAGTACTTC. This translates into CASSFTGGETQYF.

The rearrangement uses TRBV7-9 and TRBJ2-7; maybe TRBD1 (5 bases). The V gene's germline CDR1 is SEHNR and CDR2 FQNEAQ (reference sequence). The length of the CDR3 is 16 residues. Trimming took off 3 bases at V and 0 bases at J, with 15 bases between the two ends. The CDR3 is CASSFGVQESSYEQYF. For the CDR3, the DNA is TGTGCCAGCAGCTTCGGTGTACAGGAAAGCTCCTACGAGCAGTACTTC.

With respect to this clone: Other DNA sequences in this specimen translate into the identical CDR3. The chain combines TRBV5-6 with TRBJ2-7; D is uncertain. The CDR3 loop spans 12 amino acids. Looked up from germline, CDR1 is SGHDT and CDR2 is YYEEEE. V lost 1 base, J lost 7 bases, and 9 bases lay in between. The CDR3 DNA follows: TGTGCCAGCAGCTTGTCAGACGGGGAGCAGTACTTC. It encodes CASSLSDGEQYF.

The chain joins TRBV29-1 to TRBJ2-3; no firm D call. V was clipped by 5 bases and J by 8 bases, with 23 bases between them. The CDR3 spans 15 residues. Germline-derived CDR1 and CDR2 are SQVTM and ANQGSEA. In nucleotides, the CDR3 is TGCAGCGTTTTAGTCGGCGGACCAGATATAGGTACGCAGTATTTT. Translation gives CSVLVGGPDIGTQYF.

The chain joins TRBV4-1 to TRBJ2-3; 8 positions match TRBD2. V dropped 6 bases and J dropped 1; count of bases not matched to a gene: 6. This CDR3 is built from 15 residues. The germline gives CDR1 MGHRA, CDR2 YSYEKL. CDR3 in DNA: TGCGCCAGCAGATTCCAGACTAGCGGCACAGATACGCAGTATTTT. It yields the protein CASRFQTSGTDTQYF.

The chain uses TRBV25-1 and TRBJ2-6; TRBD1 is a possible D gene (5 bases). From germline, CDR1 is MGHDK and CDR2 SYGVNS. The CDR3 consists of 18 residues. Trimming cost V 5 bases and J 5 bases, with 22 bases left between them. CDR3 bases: TGTGCCAGCAGTCCGGGTTTAACTGGACAAAGTCGGGCCAACGTCCTGACTTTC. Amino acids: CASSPGLTGQSRANVLTF.

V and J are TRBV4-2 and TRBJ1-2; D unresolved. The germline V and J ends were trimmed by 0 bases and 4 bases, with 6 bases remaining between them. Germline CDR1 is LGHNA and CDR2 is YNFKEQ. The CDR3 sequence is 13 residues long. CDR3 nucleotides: TGTGCCAGCAGCCAAGATGAATCCTATGGCTACACCTTC. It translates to CASSQDESYGYTF.

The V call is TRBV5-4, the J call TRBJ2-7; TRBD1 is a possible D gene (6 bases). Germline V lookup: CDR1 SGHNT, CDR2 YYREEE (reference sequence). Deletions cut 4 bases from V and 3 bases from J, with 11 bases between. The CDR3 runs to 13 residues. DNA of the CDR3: TGTGCCAGCAGCGACAGGACCCTCTACGAGCAGTACTTC. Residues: CASSDRTLYEQYF.

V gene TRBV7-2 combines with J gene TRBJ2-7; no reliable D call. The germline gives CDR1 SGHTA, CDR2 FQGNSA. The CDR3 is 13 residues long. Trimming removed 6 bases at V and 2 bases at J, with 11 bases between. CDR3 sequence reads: CASSRPQTYEQYF. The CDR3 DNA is TGTGCCAGCAGTCGCCCGCAGACCTACGAGCAGTACTTC.

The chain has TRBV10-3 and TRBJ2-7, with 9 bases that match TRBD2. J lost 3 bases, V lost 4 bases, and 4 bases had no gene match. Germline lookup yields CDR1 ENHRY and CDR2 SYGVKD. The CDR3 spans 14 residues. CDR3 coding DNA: TGTGCCATCAGTGGGACTAGCGAGATCTACGAGCAGTACTTC. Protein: CAISGTSEIYEQYF.

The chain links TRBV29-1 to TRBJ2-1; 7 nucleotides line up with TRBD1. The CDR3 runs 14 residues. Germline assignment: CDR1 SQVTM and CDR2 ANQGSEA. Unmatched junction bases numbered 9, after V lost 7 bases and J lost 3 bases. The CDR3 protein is CSAGPGGDYNEQFF. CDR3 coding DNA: TGCAGCGCCGGACCAGGGGGAGACTACAATGAGCAGTTCTTC.